This TCR beta chain was identified in a study of blood T cell repertoires in COVID-19 (dated by TCRdb to 2020 to 2021). In the study overall: Samples from collaborators originated in the United States, Italy and Spain and spanned both the acute and convalescent phases of COVID-19. The prospective study material was composed of cDNA or gDNA derived from T cells, B-cell-depleted T cells, or PBMCs. The dataset comprised deeply sampled blood TCRbeta repertoires from subjects exposed to, actively infected with, or recovered from COVID-19. The repertoires were made available in a free public database intended to serve as a resource for research on the immune response to SARS-CoV-2. The samples were drawn from two sources: the first 160 participants of the ongoing ImmuneRACE study, and fewer than 1,500 subjects contributed by 6 global collaborators. Sample metadata almost always included a de-identified subject ID, COVID-19 status, age in years and sex. Where HLA class I and class II types were available, the types were taken from metadata supplied by the sample provider, not from assay-based typing.

Points the paper makes about the study in general: Clinical and demographic metadata were provided uncurated, with the amount varying by source and participant.

Participants in the prospective study were enrolled through a virtual design, were aged roughly 18 to 100 years, and lived in 20 to 30 United States geographic areas. To assign participants to cohorts, the prospective study relied on clinical history that participants themselves reported in a screening survey and a study questionnaire. In the prospective study, mobile phlebotomists collected whole blood, serum and a nasopharyngeal or oropharyngeal swab from each participant. Additional blood draws and questionnaires over a 2-month period could optionally be provided by prospective study participants. Before DNA extraction, blood samples from the prospective study were shipped at room temperature or frozen. The immunoSEQ Assay, a bias-controlled multiplex PCR, was used to amplify TCRbeta CDR3 regions from genomic DNA. In the paper's pipeline: Nucleated cell counts per sample were estimated from amplification of reference gene primers within the assay. To quantify the absolute abundance of each unique TCRbeta CDR3 rearrangement, sequence reads were collapsed and filtered. For each sample, productive Simpson clonality was calculated by taking the square root of Simpson's diversity index across productive rearrangements. TCRdb retrieved this table from immuneACCESS and kept in-frame rearrangements only. Not all clones are present; in checked studies, unresolved V genes account for under half, and no reason is known for the remainder. For V, J and clone size, that table is used; D and trimming come from the DNA. For this sample the table gives 200,000 to 300,000 clones, of which around 90% were detected only once. The ten largest clones capture 2.5% to 3% of the sample.

This clone appeared a few times. Its antigen remains undetermined. No per-base quality is available; no much larger clone lies one base away. Input material: PBMCs or T cells enriched from blood (not recorded which). The TCR was taken from a woman in her twenties or thirties with acute COVID-19.

The sequence in DNA is TGTGCCAGCAGCTTGTCCGGGACTAGCTACGAGCAGTACTTC. It codes for CASSLSGTSYEQYF. The sequence is built from TRBV7-6 and TRBJ2-7, and 8 bases in between align with TRBD2. CDR1 and CDR2, looked up from the germline V gene, are SGHVS and FNYEAQ. V trim: 3 bases; J trim: 3 bases; unmatched bases: 4. The cysteine opens and the phenylalanine closes a CDR3 of 14 amino acids. The sequence is cut down to CDR3 DNA, 42 bases in frame from base 1.